What follows is one TCR beta chain and its context. These data originate in a study of blood T cell repertoires in COVID-19. Overall study: The cDNA or gDNA used as material had been derived from T cells, B-cell-depleted T cells, or PBMCs.

Clones were read by immunoSEQ multiplex PCR, and TCRdb kept only the in-frame ones, dropping some. The sample has hundreds of thousands of clones, around 88% seen once. CDR1 and CDR2 (germline): MNHEY, SMNVEV (reference sequence). With 5 bases removed from V and 7 bases from J, the gap between germline ends came to 12 bases. This CDR3 has 13 amino acids. The sample consisted of peripheral blood. The V and J genes are TRBV27 and TRBJ1-5; a possible D gene is TRBD1 (5 bases). The receptor was derived from a woman between 45 and 60 years old with COVID-19, enrolled during active disease. The CDR3 DNA is TGTGCCAGCAGTCCAGGGATTGTACAGCCCCAGCATTTT. The encoded protein is CASSPGIVQPQHF.